This entry describes one TCR beta chain. Its antigen remains unknown. The CDR3 has 14 amino acids. Trimming cost V 5 bases and J 8 bases, with 16 bases left between them. The germline V gene encodes CDR1 LNHDA and CDR2 SQIVND (reference sequence). TCRdb's copy holds only in-frame clones and misses some; the assay was immunoSEQ multiplex PCR. The sample carries 20,000 to 30,000 clones, approximately 88% recorded once. These data are taken from a study of T cells in localized non-small cell lung cancer. Study outcomes and limitations: The study detected a median roughly 57 of the top 100 tumor clones in adjacent lung. Uninvolved nearby lung showed the greatest T cell clonality, exceeding that found in tumor.

The sequence came from a woman aged 35 to 70 with stage III lung adenocarcinoma. V usage is TRBV19 and J usage is TRBJ1-5, with D possibly TRBD1 on 6 matching bases. The input for sequencing was peripheral blood mononuclear cells, taken before any cancer treatment. The DNA of the CDR3 is TGTGCCAGTAGTGAAGACGGGACAATCGAGCCCCAGCATTTT. The encoded protein is CASSEDGTIEPQHF. Looking up the rest from reference TRBV19 and TRBJ1-5 gives the full variable domain: DGGITQSPKYLFRKEGQNVTLSCEQNLNHDAMYWYRQDPGQGLRLIYYSQIVNDFQKGDIAEGYSVSREKKESFPLTVTSAQKNPTAFYLCASSEDGTIEPQHFGDGTRLSIL.